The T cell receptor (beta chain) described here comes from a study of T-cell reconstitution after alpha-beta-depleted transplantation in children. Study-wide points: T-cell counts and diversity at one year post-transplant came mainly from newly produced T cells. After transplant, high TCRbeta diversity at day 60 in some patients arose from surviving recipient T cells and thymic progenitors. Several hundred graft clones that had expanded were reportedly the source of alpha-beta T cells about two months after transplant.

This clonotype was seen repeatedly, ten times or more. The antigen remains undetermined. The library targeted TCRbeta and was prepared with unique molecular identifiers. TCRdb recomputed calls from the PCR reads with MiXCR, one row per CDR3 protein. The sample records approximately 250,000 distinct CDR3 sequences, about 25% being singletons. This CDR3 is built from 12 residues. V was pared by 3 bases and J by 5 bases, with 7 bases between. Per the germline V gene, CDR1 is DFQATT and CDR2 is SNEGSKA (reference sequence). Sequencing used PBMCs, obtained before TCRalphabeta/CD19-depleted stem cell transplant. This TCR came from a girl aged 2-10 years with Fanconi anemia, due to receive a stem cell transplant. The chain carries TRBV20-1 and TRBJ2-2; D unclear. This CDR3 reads CSASPRTGELFF. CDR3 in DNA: TGCAGTGCTAGTCCCAGAACCGGGGAGCTGTTTTTT.